This T cell receptor (beta chain) was documented in a study of blood T cell repertoires in COVID-19. As for the study in general: Collection of acute and convalescent COVID-19 samples took place in the United States, Italy and Spain.

In the authors' workflow: Researchers report that nucleated cell counts were estimated from reference gene primer amplification. Here immunoSEQ multiplex PCR was the method, and the copy in TCRdb shows in-frame clones only, minus some. The V and J calls and clone size are taken from that table; D and trimming were inferred from the DNA. The sample gives just over 650,000 clones, about nine tenths of which show up once; 0.2% to 0.3% is in the top ten. This sequence originates from a woman aged 18-30 years with acute or convalescent COVID-19. Sequenced sample: peripheral blood.

The CDR3 is CASSQGASGNTGELFF. In DNA, the CDR3 is TGTGCCAGCAGCCAAGGGGCCAGCGGCAACACCGGGGAGCTGTTTTTT. The chain couples TRBV4-2 to TRBJ2-2; possible D gene TRBD2, 5 bases. CDR3 length equals 16 residues. The V and J ends lost 1 base and 2 bases respectively, with 11 bases between them. Per the germline V gene, CDR1 is LGHNA and CDR2 is YNFKEQ.